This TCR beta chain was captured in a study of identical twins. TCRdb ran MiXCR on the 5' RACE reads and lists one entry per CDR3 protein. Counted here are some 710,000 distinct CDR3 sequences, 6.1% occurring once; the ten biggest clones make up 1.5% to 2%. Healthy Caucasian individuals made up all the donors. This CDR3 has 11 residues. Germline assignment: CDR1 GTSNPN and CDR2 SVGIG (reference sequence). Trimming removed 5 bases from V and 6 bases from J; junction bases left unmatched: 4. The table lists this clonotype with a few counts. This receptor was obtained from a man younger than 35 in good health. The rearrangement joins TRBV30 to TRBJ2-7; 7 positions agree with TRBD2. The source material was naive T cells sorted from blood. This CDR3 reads CAWGGVGEQYF. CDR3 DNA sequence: TGTGCCTGGGGGGGGGTTGGCGAGCAGTACTTC.